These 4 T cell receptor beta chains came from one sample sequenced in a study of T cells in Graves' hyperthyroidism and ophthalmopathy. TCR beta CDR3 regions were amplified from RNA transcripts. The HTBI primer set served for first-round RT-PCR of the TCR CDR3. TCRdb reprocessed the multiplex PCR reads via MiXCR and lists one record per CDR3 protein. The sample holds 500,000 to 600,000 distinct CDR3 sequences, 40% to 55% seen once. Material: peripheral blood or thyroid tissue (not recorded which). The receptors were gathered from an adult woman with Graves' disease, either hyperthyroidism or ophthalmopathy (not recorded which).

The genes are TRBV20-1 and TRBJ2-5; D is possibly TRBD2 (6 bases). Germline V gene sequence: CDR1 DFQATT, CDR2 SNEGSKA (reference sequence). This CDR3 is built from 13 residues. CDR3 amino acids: CRAPWAGQETQYF. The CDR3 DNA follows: TGCAGGGCACCTTGGGCGGGACAAGAGACCCAGTACTTC.

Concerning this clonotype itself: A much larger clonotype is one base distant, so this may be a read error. CDR3 in DNA: TGCGCCAGCAGCCAGCCGGGGACTAGCGGGAGAAACGAGCAGTACTTC. Translating gives CASSQPGTSGRNEQYF. The chain links TRBV7-8 to TRBJ2-7; 14 nucleotides line up with TRBD2. Germline values: CDR1 SGHVS, CDR2 FQNEAQ. The CDR3 spans 16 residues.

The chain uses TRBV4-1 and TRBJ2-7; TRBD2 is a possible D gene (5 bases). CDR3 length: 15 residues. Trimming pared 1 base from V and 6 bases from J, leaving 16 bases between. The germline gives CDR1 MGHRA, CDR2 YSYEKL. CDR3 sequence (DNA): TGCGCCAGCAGCCAAGTGGACGGGATAGGCTCCGAGCAGTACTTC. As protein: CASSQVDGIGSEQYF.

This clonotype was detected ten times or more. The CDR3 here is CASSNRQETQYF. CDR3 DNA: TGTGCCAGCAGTAATCGGCAGGAGACCCAGTACTTC. The chain has TRBV2 and TRBJ2-5; D not resolved. Germline V gives CDR1 SNHLY, CDR2 FYNNEI. CDR3 size: 12 residues. Between the trimmed V and J ends, which lost 5 bases and 5 bases, there was a span of 9 bases.